This T cell receptor beta chain is from a study of blood T cell repertoires in COVID-19 (dated by TCRdb to 2019 to 2021). General notes on the study: The collaborator samples originated in the United States, Italy and Spain and spanned the acute and convalescent phases of COVID-19. The prospective study material was composed of cDNA or gDNA derived from T cells, B-cell-depleted T cells, or PBMCs. The dataset comprised deeply sampled blood TCRbeta repertoires from subjects exposed to, actively infected with, or recovered from COVID-19. A freely available public database, intended as a resource for researchers studying the immune response to SARS-CoV-2, is where the repertoires were released. Samples came from the ongoing ImmuneRACE study (first 160 participants) plus 1,254 subjects from 6 global collaborators. Sample metadata almost always included a de-identified subject ID, COVID-19 status, age in years and sex. HLA class I and class II types, where available, came from metadata supplied by the sample provider rather than from assay-based typing.

The immunoSEQ Assay, a bias-controlled multiplex PCR, was used to amplify TCRbeta CDR3 regions from genomic DNA. The source study handled its data this way. Within the assay, amplification of reference gene primers was used to estimate how many nucleated cells each sample contained. To quantify the absolute abundance of each unique TCRbeta CDR3 rearrangement, sequence reads were collapsed and filtered. For each sample, productive Simpson clonality was calculated as the square root of Simpson's diversity index over productive rearrangements. TCRdb mirrors the immuneACCESS table, restricted to in-frame sequences. Some clones are absent from its copies; in checked studies, under half trace to an unresolved V gene, and the reason for the others is unknown. V, J and clone size derive from that table, while D and trimming were established from the DNA sequence. The sample yields about 200,000 clones; approximately 91% were counted once. The ten largest clones capture around 6.6% of the sample.

Collaborating institutions collected whole blood in K2EDTA tubes following their own protocols. For TCRbeta analysis, collaborators shipped samples as frozen whole blood, isolated PBMCs, or DNA extracted from either of those sample types. With respect to this clone: Its specific antigen is unknown. The input lacks base qualities; no much larger clone sits a single base away.

In the germline V gene (reference sequence), CDR1 corresponds to LNHDA and CDR2 to SQIVND. Germline trimming: 7 bases from V, 4 bases from J; junction bases outside gene matches: 8. Including the terminal cysteine and phenylalanine, the CDR3 comprises 15 residues. The sequence is cut down to CDR3 DNA, 45 bases in frame from base 1. Overall results and qualifications from the work: The amount of clinical and demographic metadata varied by source and participant and was provided uncurated.

The sample comprised peripheral blood. Recombination linked TRBV19 to TRBJ2-3; 10 nucleotides in the junction match TRBD2. This clonotype originated in a middle-aged man with acute or convalescent COVID-19. The nucleotide sequence is TGTGCCAGTACGGGTAGCGGGGGGCTATCAGATACGCAGTATTTT. Its product reads: CASTGSGGLSDTQYF.